This TCR beta chain was found in a study of T-cell memory formation after mild COVID-19 (dated by TCRdb to about 2021). About the full investigation: Most TCR sequence clusters were specific to one of the two donors. T-cell clones expanding and contracting after mild COVID-19 in two donors were tracked by longitudinal TCRalpha and TCRbeta repertoire sequencing. The cohort was made up of two young adult volunteers, one female and one male, who were previously healthy. Broader findings and caveats from the paper: Clones that contracted from day 15 to 85 showed balanced CD4/CD8 phenotypes, whereas a second wave of clones that expanded from day 15 to 37 leaned towards CD4+. Some responding clones were found in pre-infection memory, which suggests that pre-existing cross-reactive memory T cells took part in the SARS-CoV-2 response. SARS-CoV-2 specificity of the second-wave clones peaking on day 37 was not confirmed. Contracting CD4+ clones turned up mainly in the CM and EM memory subsets, whereas EMRA was where CD8+ clones were enriched. The study included only a couple of mild cases, and larger cohorts that include severe cases with pre-infection samples were judged to be necessary.

TCRdb records Illumina NovaSeq 6000 as the sequencer. TCRalpha and TCRbeta cDNA libraries were constructed by 5'RACE with constant-segment primers, with sample barcodes and unique molecular identifiers being introduced. RNA was extracted from every sample with Trizol reagent. The libraries were amplified in two PCR steps, and the second step added a second sample barcode and Illumina TruSeq adapters. Sequencing of libraries was performed on an Illumina NovaSeq with 2 x 150 bp paired-end reads. The paper's data handling went like this. Demultiplexing of reads and collapsing into UMI-guided consensus sequences were performed with migec v1.2.7. With mixcr v2.1.11, UMI consensuses were aligned to TRA and TRB V and J templates and assembled into clonotypes. Clonotypes were classified as expanded or contracted when called significant by both edgeR and NoisET, with noise models trained on biological replicates. edgeR calls used a false discovery rate-adjusted p below 0.01 and a log2 fold-change threshold of 1. As an exploratory analysis of dynamics, max-normalized trajectories of the 1000 most abundant clonotypes were examined with PCA combined with hierarchical clustering. Separately sequenced CD4+ and CD8+ repertoires were used to assign a CD4 or CD8 phenotype to each responding clone. TCRdb reprocessed the public reads (quality trimming at Q25 with fastp, clone calling with MiXCR) and kept in-frame beta chains. CDR3 protein sequences are deduplicated, and each keeps its most common genes and DNA. The V and J calls and clone size come from TCRdb's table, not from the authors' own analysis. For this sample the table gives about 210,000 distinct CDR3 sequences, of which 25% to 35% were detected only once. The ten most abundant clones make up more than 9.5% of the sample.

On this clonotype: No cognate antigen has been identified for it. No base qualities exist here, and no much larger clone lies one base off it.

The CDR3 has 15 amino acids, counting the end cysteine and phenylalanine. CDR3 DNA is the only sequence kept; it has 45 bases, read in frame from the first base. The germline V gene gives CDR1 as KGHDR and CDR2 as SFDVKD. The junction shows trimming of 4 bases on V and 8 bases on J, and the gene matches do not reach 9 bases of it. Ficoll-Paque density gradient centrifugation was used to isolate PBMCs. Sequencing was done on a sample of PBMCs or a T cell subset sorted from them (not recorded which). The receptor chain draws on TRBV24-1 and TRBJ2-1, with TRBD2 matching 8 junction bases. The TCR was taken from an adult woman who had mild COVID-19 (a few samples of this study predate the infection). The sample titles of this study are shuffled in the database, so cell type and time point are left out; the donor was told from shared clones. The DNA sequence is TGTGCCACCAGTGACGTGAGCGGGAGAGTCTATGAGCAGTTCTTC. Protein translation: CATSDVSGRVYEQFF.